The subject of this entry is one T cell receptor (beta chain). Profiling relied on immunoSEQ multiplex PCR, and the TCRdb table lists in-frame clones only, not all of them. The sample has 2 million to 2.5 million clones, roughly 93% seen once. V dropped 4 bases and J dropped 6 bases, with 22 bases sitting between them. Germline V gene data show CDR1 as MNHEY and CDR2 as SMNVEV (reference sequence). The CDR3 consists of 16 residues. These data come from a study of shared clonotypes between healthy human individuals. Study-wide background: Two female and a few male donors aged 18 to 49 were enrolled.

The sample was naive CD4+ T cells from PBMCs. Indicated subset: CD45RA+ positively selected. The sequence derives from a man aged 18 to 30 in good health. Some clones in this sample may be carry-over from other donors' samples. The V gene is TRBV27, the J gene TRBJ2-7, with TRBD2 as a possible D gene (5 bases). In DNA, the CDR3 is TGTGCCAGCAGTTCTTCAAGGGCGCGGGTTACTTCCGAGCAGTACTTC. This translates into CASSSSRARVTSEQYF.